The rows below give T cell receptor beta chains drawn from one sample of a study of T-cell reconstitution after alpha-beta-depleted transplantation in children. One entry per CDR3 protein, called by TCRdb with MiXCR from the PCR reads. The sample lists about 250,000 distinct CDR3 sequences; 20% to 30% were seen once. The sample was PBMCs, mostly from graft donor cells, taken 360 days after TCRalphabeta/CD19-depleted stem cell transplant. The receptors were sampled from a female patient aged 2 to 10 who had a stem cell transplant for congenital amegakaryocytic thrombocytopenia, so the T cells may come from the graft donor. Each CDR3 is given with its conserved first and last residue. Fields, in order: CDR3 protein, CDR3 DNA, D gene, J gene, V gene, clone size. A D gene is named only where the DNA matches it firmly. Size values are once, few and many counts, or a class for expanded clones, and some rows have none.

CASSRYSGGDEQYF | TGTGCCAGCAGCCGTTATAGCGGGGGTGACGAGCAGTACTTC | TRBD2 | TRBJ2-7 | TRBV13 | many
CASSGTSGSRYEQYF | TGTGCCAGCAGTGGGACCTCCGGGTCCAGATACGAGCAGTACTTC | NA | TRBJ2-7 | TRBV25-1 | NA
CASSRRTGSEQYF | TGTGCCAGCAGTCGGAGGACAGGGTCCGAGCAGTACTTC | TRBD1 | TRBJ2-7 | TRBV2 | NA
CSVRPPGPLYEQYF | TGCAGTGTCAGACCCCCGGGACCGCTCTACGAGCAGTACTTC | NA | TRBJ2-7 | TRBV20-1 | few
CASSSPRSETQYF | TGTGCCAGCAGCTCGCCGCGGAGCGAGACCCAGTACTTC | NA | TRBJ2-5 | TRBV5-5 | NA
CSASPLIAANTGELFF | TGCAGTGCTAGTCCTCTCATAGCGGCCAACACCGGGGAGCTGTTTTTT | NA | TRBJ2-2 | TRBV20-1 | many
CASSLFSGGQETQYF | TGTGCCAGCAGTTTATTTAGCGGGGGCCAAGAGACCCAGTACTTC | TRBD2 | TRBJ2-5 | TRBV12-3/TRBV12-4 | few
CSATKLDPNSPLHF | TGCAGTGCTACCAAGCTGGACCCAAATTCACCCCTCCACTTT | NA | TRBJ1-6 | TRBV20-1 | NA
CASSPYSPEKLFF | TGCGCCAGCAGCCCTTATAGCCCTGAAAAACTGTTTTTT | NA | TRBJ1-4 | TRBV5-1 | NA
CASTLDSAQPQHF | TGTGCCAGCACTCTCGACAGTGCCCAGCCCCAGCATTTT | NA | TRBJ1-5 | TRBV6-6 | few
CASSIRTGYSYNEQFF | TGTGCCAGCAGCATCCGGACGGGATACTCCTACAATGAGCAGTTCTTC | NA | TRBJ2-1 | TRBV3-1 | few
CASSLFDTDTQYF | TGTGCCAGCAGCTTATTCGACACAGATACGCAGTATTTT | NA | TRBJ2-3 | TRBV7-9 | few
CASSYGLGVVSGANVLTF | TGTGCCAGCAGTTACGGGTTGGGGGTCGTCTCTGGGGCCAACGTCCTGACTTTC | NA | TRBJ2-6 | TRBV6-5 | NA
CASSLRLAGLAYNEQFF | TGTGCCAGCAGCCTTAGACTAGCGGGGCTCGCCTACAATGAGCAGTTCTTC | TRBD2 | TRBJ2-1 | TRBV11-3 | few
CASSFRSGDTEAFF | TGTGCCAGCAGTTTTCGGTCAGGGGACACTGAAGCTTTCTTT | NA | TRBJ1-1 | TRBV12-3/TRBV12-4 | NA
CASSPGTATDTQYF | TGTGCCAGCTCACCCGGGACCGCCACAGATACGCAGTATTTT | NA | TRBJ2-3 | TRBV7-2 | NA
CSALGQGASGYTF | TGCAGCGCACTGGGACAGGGGGCATCTGGCTACACCTTC | TRBD1 | TRBJ1-2 | TRBV20-1 | NA
CASSPYSGSEETQYF | TGTGCCAGCAGTCCCTATAGCGGGAGCGAAGAGACCCAGTACTTC | TRBD2 | TRBJ2-5 | TRBV12-3/TRBV12-4 | NA
CSARDRGNQPQHF | TGCAGTGCCCGCGACAGGGGGAATCAGCCCCAGCATTTT | TRBD1 | TRBJ1-5 | TRBV20-1 | NA
CASNRDSASGANVLTF | TGTGCCAGTAACCGGGACAGTGCCTCTGGGGCCAACGTCCTGACTTTC | TRBD1 | TRBJ2-6 | TRBV19 | NA
CASSLEYGISGNTGELFF | TGTGCCAGCAGCTTGGAGTACGGGATCTCGGGGAACACCGGGGAGCTGTTTTTT | NA | TRBJ2-2 | TRBV5-6 | NA
CASSLRGNQPQHF | TGTGCCAGCAGCTTACGGGGGAATCAGCCCCAGCATTTT | NA | TRBJ1-5 | TRBV7-2 | many